Listed below are T cell receptor beta chains from one sample, sequenced in a study of cytomegalovirus exposure and HLA in healthy donors. Libraries were prepared by immunoSEQ multiplex PCR; TCRdb keeps only in-frame clonotypes and omits some of them. The sample has fewer than 200,000 clones, around 79% seen once. The specimen was PBMCs. All receptors come from a woman in her 50s in good health and CMV-seronegative. The CDR3 runs from the conserved cysteine through the conserved F or W. The D gene is left open where the match is weak. Clone size is not always given. Where it is, it says once, few, many or a class for expanded clones.

TRBV5-6	-	-	16	TRBJ2-5	TGTGCCAGCAGCCTACGACTGCGCGGATCTCAAGAGACCCAGTACTTC	CASSLRLRGSQETQYF
TRBV7-8	-	TRBD2	16	TRBJ2-1	TGTGCCAGCAGCTCCGATATTAGCGGGAGGGATGCTGAGCAGTTCTTC	CASSSDISGRDAEQFF
TRBV11-2	-	-	15	TRBJ1-4	TGTGCCAGCAGCTTAGTAACGGGGGGAAATGAAAAACTGTTTTTT	CASSLVTGGNEKLFF
TRBV9	-	-	14	TRBJ2-5	TGTGCCAGCAGCGTAGGACAGCCTGGCGAGACCCAGTACTTC	CASSVGQPGETQYF
TRBV5-1	once	-	13	TRBJ2-3	TGCGCCAGCAGCTTCGGTAGCACAGATACGCAGTATTTT	CASSFGSTDTQYF
TRBV6-5	-	-	14	TRBJ1-4	TGTGCCAGCAGTTTGTCAGGGATGAATGAAAAACTGTTTTTT	CASSLSGMNEKLFF
TRBV11-2	-	-	15	TRBJ2-7	TGTGCCAGCAGACACGACTCGCGGTTCGGATACGAGCAGTACTTC	CASRHDSRFGYEQYF
TRBV7-2	-	-	13	TRBJ1-4	TGTGCCAGCAGCTTCCGGGGGGGTGAAAAACTGTTTTTT	CASSFRGGEKLFF
TRBV30	-	TRBD1	16	TRBJ1-2	TGTGCCTGGAGTGTATGGGGGACAGGGTTAGAGGGTGACTACACCTTC	CAWSVWGTGLEGDYTF
TRBV27	-	TRBD1	19	TRBJ1-2	TGTGCCAGCAGTTCACTTCCGGGGACAGGGGGCGGCTCTAACTATGGCTACACCTTC	CASSSLPGTGGGSNYGYTF
TRBV15	-	TRBD1	15	TRBJ2-2	TGTGCCACCAGCAACCGGGACAGTCACACCGGGGAGCTGTTTTTT	CATSNRDSHTGELFF
TRBV19	-	-	17	TRBJ1-2	TGTGCCAGTACCCTAGGGGGACACTCGGGCGGTGGCTATGGCTACACCTTC	CASTLGGHSGGGYGYTF
TRBV11-2	few	TRBD2	15	TRBJ2-2	TGTGCCAGCAGCACGAGCGGGGGGGCCGACGGGGAGCTGTTTTTT	CASSTSGGADGELFF
TRBV15	-	TRBD2	18	TRBJ2-2	TGTGCCACCAGCAGCCCGTTGGGGCAGGGAGGGTACGCCGGGGAGCTGTTTTTT	CATSSPLGQGGYAGELFF
TRBV5-4	-	-	16	TRBJ2-1	TGTGCCAGCAGCTTGAGAGGTGGAAGCTCCTACAATGAGCAGTTCTTC	CASSLRGGSSYNEQFF
TRBV27	-	-	16	TRBJ2-4	TGTGCCAGCAGTTTAACAGGGATGGTCGCCAAAAACATTCAGTACTTC	CASSLTGMVAKNIQYF
TRBV27	once	-	13	TRBJ2-1	TGTGCCAGCAGTCCCGGGACTGGCAATGAGCAGTTCTTC	CASSPGTGNEQFF
TRBV4-3	-	TRBD2	17	TRBJ2-2	TGCGCCAGCAGCCAAGTTCTAGCGGGGACGGGGGACGGGGAGCTGTTTTTT	CASSQVLAGTGDGELFF
TRBV7-9	-	-	15	TRBJ2-6	TGTGCCAGCAGCTTAGTAGGGAGTGGGGCCAACGTCCTGACTTTC	CASSLVGSGANVLTF